The rows below give T cell receptor beta chains drawn from one sample of a study of blood T cell repertoires in COVID-19. This table comes from immunoSEQ multiplex PCR, and its TCRdb copy is limited to in-frame clones, with some not included. This table holds about 170,000 clones, approximately 83% found once. Material for sequencing was peripheral blood. These receptors all stem from a human donor with acute or convalescent COVID-19. The donor label of this sample is uncertain. CDR3s leave out the opening cysteine and the closing phenylalanine or tryptophan. Clone size is given for some rows only: seen once, a few or many times, or a class if the clone is expanded.

v_call clone_size cdr3_aa
TRBV30 . AWRREAGETQY
TRBV15 few ATSREKGTASSYEQY
TRBV14 . ASSPGPDRTYNEQF
TRBV2 . ASSADRDGNTIY
TRBV29-1 . SVVASGSRETQY
TRBV27 . ASSSPGTGSYEQY
TRBV5-4 . ASSLDRATNEKLF
TRBV28 . ASSPDRVGNQPQH
TRBV12-5 once ASGLSGRPLGNEQF
TRBV10-3 few AISESGTGDGYT
TRBV6-5 . ASSNQGGGYT
TRBV29-1 . SVETGAPDTQY
TRBV15 . ATSRDSQRASHYNEQF